The clone carrying this T cell receptor beta chain was detected many times. Its antigen is unknown. This record comes from a study of T cell repertoires in cytomegalovirus infection. Study-wide background: Evidence of both CMV infection and a matching HLA type came from public TCR beta signatures. Study-level points and caveats: Carriers of CMV plus the relevant HLA were identified by cumulative public TCR beta family frequency. Across the ex vivo response, the dominant clonotypes were HLA-C-restricted CMV-specific TCR beta clonotypes.

Each CDR3 protein gets one entry after TCRdb re-called the reads with MiXCR. In the table there are roughly 990,000 distinct CDR3 sequences, about a third of which are singletons. The TCR comes from a human donor in good health (CMV status not recorded). Some clones in this sample may be carry-over from other donors' samples. The sample here was cultured CD8+ T cells from PBMCs, taken from culture after CMV antigen stimulation.

The chain's CDR3 is CASSGGNQPQHF. CDR3 bases: TGTGCCAGCAGCGGGGGGAATCAGCCCCAGCATTTT. V gene TRBV7-9 combines with J gene TRBJ1-5; perhaps TRBD1 as D (5 bases). The germline V and J ends were trimmed by 5 bases and 4 bases, with 6 bases remaining between them. The CDR3 has 12 amino acids. In germline, CDR1 is SEHNR, CDR2 FQNEAQ (reference sequence).